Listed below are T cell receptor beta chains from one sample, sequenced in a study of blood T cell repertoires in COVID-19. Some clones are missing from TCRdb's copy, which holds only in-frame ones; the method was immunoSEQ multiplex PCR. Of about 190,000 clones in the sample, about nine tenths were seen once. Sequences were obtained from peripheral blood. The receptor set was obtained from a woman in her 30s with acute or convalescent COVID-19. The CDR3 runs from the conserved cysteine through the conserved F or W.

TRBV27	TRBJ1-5	CASMGTGTSNQPQHF
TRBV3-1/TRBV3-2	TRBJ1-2	CASSRHPGGADYGYTF
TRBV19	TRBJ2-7	CASSLGGLTSGRRNYEQYF
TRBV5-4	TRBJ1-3	CASSFMTGGGNTIYF
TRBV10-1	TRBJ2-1	CASSEGASGRPRGEQFF
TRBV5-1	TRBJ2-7	CASSRGTSGGDYEQYF
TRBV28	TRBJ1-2	CASREGGIYGYTF
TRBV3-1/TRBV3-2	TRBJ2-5	CASSPLRLETQYF
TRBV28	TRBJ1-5	CASRIGTGYGPQHF
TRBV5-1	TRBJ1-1	CASSLVRSVEAFF
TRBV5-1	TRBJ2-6	CASSLVGGAGANVLTF
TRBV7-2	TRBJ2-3	CASSIAGLADTQYF
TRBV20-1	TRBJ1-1	CRGLSGTEAFF
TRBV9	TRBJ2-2	CASSRPRGAGGMAGELFF
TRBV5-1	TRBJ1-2	CASSRSGRDYGYTF
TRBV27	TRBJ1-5	CASSTYSNQPQHF
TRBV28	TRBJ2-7	CASSLLARNEQYF
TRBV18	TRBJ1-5	CASSPQGKNQPQHF
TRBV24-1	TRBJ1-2	CATSGQEQNYGYTF
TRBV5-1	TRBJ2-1	CASHEPVGQVRHHEQFF
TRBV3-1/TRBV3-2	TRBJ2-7	CASSLGLLEQYF
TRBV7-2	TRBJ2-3	CASELDQPTLAGDTDTQYF
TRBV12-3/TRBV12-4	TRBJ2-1	CASSLSYEQFF
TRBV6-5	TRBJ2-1	CASSSGTSYNEQFF